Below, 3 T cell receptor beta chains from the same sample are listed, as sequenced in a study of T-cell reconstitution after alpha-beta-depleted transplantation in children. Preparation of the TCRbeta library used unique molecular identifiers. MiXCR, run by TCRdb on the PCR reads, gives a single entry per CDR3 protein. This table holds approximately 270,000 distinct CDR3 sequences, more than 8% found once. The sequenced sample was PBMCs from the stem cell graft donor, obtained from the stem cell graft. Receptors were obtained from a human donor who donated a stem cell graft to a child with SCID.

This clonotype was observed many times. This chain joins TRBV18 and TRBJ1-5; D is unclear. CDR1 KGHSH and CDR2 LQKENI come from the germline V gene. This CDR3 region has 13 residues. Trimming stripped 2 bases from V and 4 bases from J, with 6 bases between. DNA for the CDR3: TGTGCCAGCTCACCAGACGGGAATCAGCCCCAGCATTTT. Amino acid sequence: CASSPDGNQPQHF.

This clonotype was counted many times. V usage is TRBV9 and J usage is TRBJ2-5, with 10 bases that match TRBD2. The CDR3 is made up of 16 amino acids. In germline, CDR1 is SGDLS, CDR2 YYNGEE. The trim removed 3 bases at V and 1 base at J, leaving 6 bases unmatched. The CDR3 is CASSDGTSASQETQYF. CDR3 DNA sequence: TGTGCCAGCAGCGACGGGACTAGCGCATCCCAAGAGACCCAGTACTTC.

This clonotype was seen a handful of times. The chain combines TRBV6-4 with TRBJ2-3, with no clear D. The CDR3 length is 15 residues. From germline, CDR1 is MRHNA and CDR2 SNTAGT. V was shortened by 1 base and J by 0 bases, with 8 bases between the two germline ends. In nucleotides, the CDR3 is TGTGCCAGCAGTGACTACCCCGGTAGCACAGATACGCAGTATTTT. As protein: CASSDYPGSTDTQYF.